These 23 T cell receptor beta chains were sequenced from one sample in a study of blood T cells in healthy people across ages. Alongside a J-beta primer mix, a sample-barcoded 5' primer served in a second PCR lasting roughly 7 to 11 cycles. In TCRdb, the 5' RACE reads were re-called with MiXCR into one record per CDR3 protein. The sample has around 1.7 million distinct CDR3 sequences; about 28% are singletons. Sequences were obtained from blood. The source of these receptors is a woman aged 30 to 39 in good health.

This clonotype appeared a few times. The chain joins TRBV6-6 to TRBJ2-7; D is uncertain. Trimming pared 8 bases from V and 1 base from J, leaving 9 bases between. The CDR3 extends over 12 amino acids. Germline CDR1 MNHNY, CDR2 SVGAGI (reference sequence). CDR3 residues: CASGTQSYEQYF. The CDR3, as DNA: TGTGCCAGCGGCACCCAGTCCTACGAGCAGTACTTC.

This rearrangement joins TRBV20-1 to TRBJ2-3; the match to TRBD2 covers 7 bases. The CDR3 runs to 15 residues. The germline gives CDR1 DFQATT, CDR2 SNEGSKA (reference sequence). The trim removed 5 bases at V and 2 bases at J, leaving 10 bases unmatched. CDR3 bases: TGCAGTGCTGGGCCCCCTAGCGGATACACAGATACGCAGTATTTT. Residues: CSAGPPSGYTDTQYF.

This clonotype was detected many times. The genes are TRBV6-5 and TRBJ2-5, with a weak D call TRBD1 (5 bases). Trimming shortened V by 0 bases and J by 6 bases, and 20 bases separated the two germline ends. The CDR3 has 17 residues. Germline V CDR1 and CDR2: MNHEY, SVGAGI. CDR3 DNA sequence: TGTGCCAGCAGTTACTCCCAGGCAGGGCGTCTGGGAAAGACCCAGTACTTC. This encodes CASSYSQAGRLGKTQYF.

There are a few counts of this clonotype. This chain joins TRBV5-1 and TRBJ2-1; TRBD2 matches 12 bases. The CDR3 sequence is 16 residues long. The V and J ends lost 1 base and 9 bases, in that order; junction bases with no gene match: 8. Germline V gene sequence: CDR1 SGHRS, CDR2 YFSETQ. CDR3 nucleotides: TGCGCCAGCAGCTTGATAAAAAAGACTAGCGGGGGTGAGCAGTTCTTC. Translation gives CASSLIKKTSGGEQFF.

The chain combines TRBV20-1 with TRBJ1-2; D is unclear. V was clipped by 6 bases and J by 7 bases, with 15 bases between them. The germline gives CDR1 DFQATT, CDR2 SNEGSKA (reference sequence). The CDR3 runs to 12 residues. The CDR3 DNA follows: TGCAGTGCCCCCCAGACGGTGGGTGGCTACACCTTC. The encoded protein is CSAPQTVGGYTF.

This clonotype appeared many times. CDR3 coding DNA: TGCAGCGGGGGAGGGACCACTAACTATGGCTACACCTTC. This sequence encodes CSGGGTTNYGYTF. The rearrangement joins TRBV29-1 to TRBJ1-2, with D tentatively TRBD1 (5 bases). This CDR3 is 13 amino acids long. Per germline, CDR1 SQVTM and CDR2 ANQGSEA. Trimming took off 7 bases at V and 0 bases at J, with 12 bases between the two ends.

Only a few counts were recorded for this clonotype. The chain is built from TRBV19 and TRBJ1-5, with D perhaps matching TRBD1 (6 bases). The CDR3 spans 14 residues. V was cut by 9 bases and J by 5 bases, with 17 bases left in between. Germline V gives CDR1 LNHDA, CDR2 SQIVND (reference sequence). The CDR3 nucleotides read TGTGCCAGCGCTGGGGCAAACAGGGATCAGCCCCAGCATTTT. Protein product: CASAGANRDQPQHF.

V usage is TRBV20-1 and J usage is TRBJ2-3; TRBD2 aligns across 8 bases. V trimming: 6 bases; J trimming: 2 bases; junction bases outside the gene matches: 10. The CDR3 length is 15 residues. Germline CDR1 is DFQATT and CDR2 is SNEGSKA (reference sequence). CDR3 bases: TGCAGTGCGGACAGAGCGGGGGCCCTCACAGATACGCAGTATTTT. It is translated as CSADRAGALTDTQYF.

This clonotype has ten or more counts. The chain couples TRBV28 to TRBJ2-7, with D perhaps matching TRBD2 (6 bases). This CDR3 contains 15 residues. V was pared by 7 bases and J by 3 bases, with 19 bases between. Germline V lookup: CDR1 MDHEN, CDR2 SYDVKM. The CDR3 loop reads CASNPLGGRNYEQYF. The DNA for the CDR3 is TGTGCCAGCAATCCTCTCGGGGGACGGAACTACGAGCAGTACTTC.

CDR3 amino acids: CASSQDLSASTDTQYF. In DNA form, the CDR3 reads TGTGCCAGCAGCCAAGATCTCAGTGCTAGCACAGATACGCAGTATTTT. The rearrangement links TRBV3-1 to TRBJ2-3; D uncertain. The CDR3 is 16 amino acids. Between the trimmed V and J ends, which lost 0 bases and 0 bases, there was a span of 10 bases. Per germline, CDR1 LGHDT and CDR2 YNNKEL (reference sequence).

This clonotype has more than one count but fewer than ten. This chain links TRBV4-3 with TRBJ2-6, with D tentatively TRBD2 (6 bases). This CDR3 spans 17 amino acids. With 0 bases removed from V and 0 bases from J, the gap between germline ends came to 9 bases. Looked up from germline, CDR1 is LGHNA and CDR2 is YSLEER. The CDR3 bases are TGCGCCAGCAGCCAAGATGGGAGGACCTCTGGGGCCAACGTCCTGACTTTC. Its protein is CASSQDGRTSGANVLTF.

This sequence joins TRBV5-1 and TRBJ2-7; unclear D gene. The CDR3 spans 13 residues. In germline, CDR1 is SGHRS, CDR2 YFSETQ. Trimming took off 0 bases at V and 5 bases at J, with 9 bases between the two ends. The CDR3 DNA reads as TGCGCCAGCAGCTTGGAAAAGGCGGACGAGCAGTACTTC. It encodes CASSLEKADEQYF.

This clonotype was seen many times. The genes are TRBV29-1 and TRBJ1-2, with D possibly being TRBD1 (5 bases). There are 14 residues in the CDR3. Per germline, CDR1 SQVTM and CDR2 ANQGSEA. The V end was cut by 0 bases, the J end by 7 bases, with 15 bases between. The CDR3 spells CSVEDFSSRGGYTF. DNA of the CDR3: TGCAGCGTTGAAGACTTCTCATCTAGGGGTGGCTACACCTTC. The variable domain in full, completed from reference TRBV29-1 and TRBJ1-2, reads SAVISQKPSRDICQRGTSLTIQCQVDSQVTMMFWYRQQPGQSLTLIATANQGSEATYESGFVIDKFPISRPNLTFSTLTVSNMSPEDSSIYLCSVEDFSSRGGYTFGSGTRLTVV.

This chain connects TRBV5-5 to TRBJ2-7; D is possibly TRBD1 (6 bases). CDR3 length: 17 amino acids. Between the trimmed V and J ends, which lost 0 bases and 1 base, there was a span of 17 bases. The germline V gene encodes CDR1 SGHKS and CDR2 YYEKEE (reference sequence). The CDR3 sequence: CASSLEDRPRGSYEQYF. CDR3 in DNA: TGTGCCAGCAGCTTGGAAGACAGGCCTAGGGGGTCCTACGAGCAGTACTTC.

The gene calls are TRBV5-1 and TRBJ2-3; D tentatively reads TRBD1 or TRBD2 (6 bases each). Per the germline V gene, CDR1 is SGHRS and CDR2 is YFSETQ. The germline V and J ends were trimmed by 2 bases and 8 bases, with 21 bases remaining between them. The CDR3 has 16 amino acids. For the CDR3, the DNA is TGCGCCAGCAGCTTCGATCCCCAGGGGCGCGGGGTTACGCAGTATTTT. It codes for CASSFDPQGRGVTQYF.

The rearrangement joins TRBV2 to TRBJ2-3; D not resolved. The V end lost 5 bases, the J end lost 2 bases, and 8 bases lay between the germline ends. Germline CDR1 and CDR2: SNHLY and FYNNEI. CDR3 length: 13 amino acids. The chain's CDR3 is CASSSVATDTQYF. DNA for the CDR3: TGTGCCAGCAGTTCGGTTGCCACAGATACGCAGTATTTT. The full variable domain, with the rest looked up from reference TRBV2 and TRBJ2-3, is EPEVTQTPSHQVTQMGQEVILRCVPISNHLYFYWYRQILGQKVEFLVSFYNNEISEKSEIFDDQFSVERPDGSNFTLKIRSTKLEDSAMYFCASSSVATDTQYFGPGTRLTVL.

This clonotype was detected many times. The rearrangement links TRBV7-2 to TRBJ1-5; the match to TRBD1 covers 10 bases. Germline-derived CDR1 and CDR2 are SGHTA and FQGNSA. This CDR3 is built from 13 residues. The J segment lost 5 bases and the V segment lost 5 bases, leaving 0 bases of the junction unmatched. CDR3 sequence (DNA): TGTGCCAGCAGCGGACAGGGGGATCAGCCCCAGCATTTT. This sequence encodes CASSGQGDQPQHF.

CDR3 loop: CATSDSKSGGANEQFF. The CDR3 bases are TGTGCCACCAGTGACTCCAAGAGCGGGGGGGCCAATGAGCAGTTCTTC. The chain is built from TRBV24-1 and TRBJ2-1; TRBD2 matches 10 bases. V trimming: 4 bases; J trimming: 6 bases; junction bases outside the gene matches: 8. The CDR3 sequence is 16 residues long. Germline CDR1 is KGHDR and CDR2 is SFDVKD.

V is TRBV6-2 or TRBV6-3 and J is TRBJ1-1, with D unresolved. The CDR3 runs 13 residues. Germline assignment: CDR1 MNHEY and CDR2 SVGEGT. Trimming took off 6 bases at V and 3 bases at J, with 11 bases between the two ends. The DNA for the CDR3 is TGTGCCAGCAGCCCCTCACTTCACACTGAAGCTTTCTTT. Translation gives CASSPSLHTEAFF.

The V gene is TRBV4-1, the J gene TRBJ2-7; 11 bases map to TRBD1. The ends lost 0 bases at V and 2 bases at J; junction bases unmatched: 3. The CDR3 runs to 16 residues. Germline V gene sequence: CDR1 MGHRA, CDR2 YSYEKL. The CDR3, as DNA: TGCGCCAGCAGCCAAGATGGGACAGGGGGTACCTACGAGCAGTACTTC. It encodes CASSQDGTGGTYEQYF.

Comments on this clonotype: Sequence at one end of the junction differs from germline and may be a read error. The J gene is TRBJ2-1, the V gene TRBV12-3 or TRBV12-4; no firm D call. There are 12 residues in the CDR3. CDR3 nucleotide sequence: TGTACCAGCAGAGATCTTGCAAATGAGCAGTTCTTC. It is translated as CTSRDLANEQFF.

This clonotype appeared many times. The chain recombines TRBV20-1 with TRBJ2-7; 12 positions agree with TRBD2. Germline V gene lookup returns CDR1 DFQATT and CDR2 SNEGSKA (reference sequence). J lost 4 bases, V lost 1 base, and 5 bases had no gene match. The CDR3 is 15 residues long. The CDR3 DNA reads TGCAGTGCTAGAGTGGATCTAGCGGGAGGGTACGAGCAGTACTTC. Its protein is CSARVDLAGGYEQYF.

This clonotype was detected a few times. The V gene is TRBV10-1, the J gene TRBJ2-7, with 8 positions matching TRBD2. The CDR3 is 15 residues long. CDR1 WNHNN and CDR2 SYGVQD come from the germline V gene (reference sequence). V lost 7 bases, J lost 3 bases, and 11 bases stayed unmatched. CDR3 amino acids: CASIHNSGALYEQYF. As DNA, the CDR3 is TGCGCCAGCATTCATAATAGCGGGGCACTCTACGAGCAGTACTTC.